This T cell receptor (beta chain) was sequenced during a study of blood T cell repertoires in COVID-19. This table comes from immunoSEQ multiplex PCR, and its TCRdb copy is limited to in-frame clones, with some not included. The data hold more than 250,000 clones, with approximately 85% observed a single time. The CDR3 runs 15 residues. Germline lookup yields CDR1 SGHTA and CDR2 FQGTGA. The V gene end was trimmed by 5 bases and the J gene end by 4 bases; junction bases not matched to a gene: 5. Sequencing used peripheral blood. V and J are TRBV7-3 and TRBJ2-1, with TRBD1 matching 10 bases. The source of this sequence is a man aged 50-59 years with active or convalescent COVID-19. DNA of the CDR3: TGTGCCAGCAGCCCATTGGGACAGGGGTACAATGAGCAGTTCTTC. As protein: CASSPLGQGYNEQFF.